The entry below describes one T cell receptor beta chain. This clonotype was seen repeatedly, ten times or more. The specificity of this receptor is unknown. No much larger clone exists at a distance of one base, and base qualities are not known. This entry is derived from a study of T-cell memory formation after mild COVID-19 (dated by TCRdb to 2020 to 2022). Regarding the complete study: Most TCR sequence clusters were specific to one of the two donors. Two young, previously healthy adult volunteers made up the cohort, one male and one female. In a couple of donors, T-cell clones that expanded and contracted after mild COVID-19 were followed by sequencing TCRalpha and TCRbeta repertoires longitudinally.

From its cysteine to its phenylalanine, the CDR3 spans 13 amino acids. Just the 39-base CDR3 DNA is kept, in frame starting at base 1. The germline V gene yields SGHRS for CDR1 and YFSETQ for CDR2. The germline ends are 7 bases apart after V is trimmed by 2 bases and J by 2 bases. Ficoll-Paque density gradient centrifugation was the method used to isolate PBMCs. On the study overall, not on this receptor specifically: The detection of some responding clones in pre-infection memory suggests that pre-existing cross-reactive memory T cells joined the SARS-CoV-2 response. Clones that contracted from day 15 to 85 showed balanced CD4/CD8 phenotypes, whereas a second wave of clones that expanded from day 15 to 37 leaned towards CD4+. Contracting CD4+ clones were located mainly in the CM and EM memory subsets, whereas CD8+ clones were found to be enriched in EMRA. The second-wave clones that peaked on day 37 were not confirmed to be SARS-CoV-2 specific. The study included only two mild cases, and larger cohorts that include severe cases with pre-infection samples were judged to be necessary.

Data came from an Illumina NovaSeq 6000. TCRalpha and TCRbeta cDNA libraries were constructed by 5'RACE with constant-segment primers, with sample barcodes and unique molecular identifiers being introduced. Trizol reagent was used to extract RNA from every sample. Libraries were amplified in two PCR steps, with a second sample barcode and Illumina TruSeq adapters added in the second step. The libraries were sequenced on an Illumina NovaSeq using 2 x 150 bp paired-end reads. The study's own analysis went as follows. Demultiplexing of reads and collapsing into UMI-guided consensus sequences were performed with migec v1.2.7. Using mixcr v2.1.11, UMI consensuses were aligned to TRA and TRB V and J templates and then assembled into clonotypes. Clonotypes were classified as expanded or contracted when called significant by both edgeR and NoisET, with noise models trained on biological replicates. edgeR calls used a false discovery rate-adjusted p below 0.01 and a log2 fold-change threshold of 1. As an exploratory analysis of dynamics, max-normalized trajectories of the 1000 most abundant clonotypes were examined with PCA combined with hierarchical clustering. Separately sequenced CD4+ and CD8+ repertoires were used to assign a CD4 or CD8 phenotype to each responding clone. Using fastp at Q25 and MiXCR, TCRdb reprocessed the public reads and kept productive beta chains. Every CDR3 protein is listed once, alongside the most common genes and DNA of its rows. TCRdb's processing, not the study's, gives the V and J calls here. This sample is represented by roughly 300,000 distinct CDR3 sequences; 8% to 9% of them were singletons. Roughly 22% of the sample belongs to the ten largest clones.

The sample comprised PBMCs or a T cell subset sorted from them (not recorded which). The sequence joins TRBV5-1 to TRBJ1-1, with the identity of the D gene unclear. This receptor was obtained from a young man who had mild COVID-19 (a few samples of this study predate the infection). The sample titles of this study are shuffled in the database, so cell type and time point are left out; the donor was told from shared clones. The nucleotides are TGCGCCAGCAGCTTCCGGGTCAACACTGAAGCTTTCTTT. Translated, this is CASSFRVNTEAFF. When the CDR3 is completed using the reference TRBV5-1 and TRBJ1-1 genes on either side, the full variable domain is KAGVTQTPRYLIKTRGQQVTLSCSPISGHRSVSWYQQTPGQGLQFLFEYFSETQRNKGNFPGRFSGRQFSNSRSEMNVSTLELGDSALYLCASSFRVNTEAFFGQGTRLTVV.